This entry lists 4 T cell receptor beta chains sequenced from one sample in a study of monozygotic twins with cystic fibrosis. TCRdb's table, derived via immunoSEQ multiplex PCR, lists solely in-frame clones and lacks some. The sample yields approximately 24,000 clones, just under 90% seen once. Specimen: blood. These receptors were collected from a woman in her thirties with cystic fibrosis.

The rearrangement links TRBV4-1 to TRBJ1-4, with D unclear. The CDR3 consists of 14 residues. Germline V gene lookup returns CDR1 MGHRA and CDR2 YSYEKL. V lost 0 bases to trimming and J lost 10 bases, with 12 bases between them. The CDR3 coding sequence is TGCGCCAGCAGCCAAGATTTCGGACTCCGAAAACTGTTTTTT. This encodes CASSQDFGLRKLFF.

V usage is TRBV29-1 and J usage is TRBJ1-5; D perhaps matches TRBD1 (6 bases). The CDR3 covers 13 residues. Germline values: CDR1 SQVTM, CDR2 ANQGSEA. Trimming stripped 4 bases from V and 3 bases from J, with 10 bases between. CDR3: CSVGTAVNQPQHF. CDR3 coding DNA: TGCAGCGTTGGGACAGCCGTCAATCAGCCCCAGCATTTT.

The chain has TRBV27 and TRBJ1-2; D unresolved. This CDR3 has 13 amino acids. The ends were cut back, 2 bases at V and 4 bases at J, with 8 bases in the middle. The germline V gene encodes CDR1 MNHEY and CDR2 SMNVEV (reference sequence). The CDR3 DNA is TGTGCCAGCAGTTTAAACCCTACCTATGGCTACACCTTC. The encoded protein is CASSLNPTYGYTF.

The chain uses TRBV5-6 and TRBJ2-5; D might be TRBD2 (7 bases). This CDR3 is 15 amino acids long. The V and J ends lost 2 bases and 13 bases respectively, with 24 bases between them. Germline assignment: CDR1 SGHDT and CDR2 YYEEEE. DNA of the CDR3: TGTGCCAGCAGCTTTGGACATCCTGGCCAAGGGGGGGGGTACTTC. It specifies CASSFGHPGQGGGYF.